This TCR beta chain was captured in a study of shared clonotypes between healthy human individuals. In the study overall: Three plates each covered CD4 naive and memory; CD8 naive two, CD8 memory one.

Researchers divided each subset's genomic DNA evenly across several immunoSEQ plates. The method was immunoSEQ multiplex PCR; TCRdb's version includes in-frame clones alone and lacks a portion of them. The data show under 2.5 million clones, approximately 90% seen once. This CDR3 contains 14 residues. Germline V gives CDR1 LNHDA, CDR2 SQIVND (reference sequence). The V gene lost 3 bases and the J gene lost 5 bases, with 10 bases spanning the gap. The TCR comes from a man younger than 35 in good health. Some clones in this sample may be carry-over from other donors' samples. The chain recombines TRBV19 with TRBJ1-4, with D possibly matching TRBD1 (5 bases). Sequences were obtained from naive CD4+ T cells from PBMCs. Sample subset: CD45RA+ positively selected. The DNA for the CDR3 is TGTGCCAGTAGTATGTTGGGACTCAATGAAAAACTGTTTTTT. Amino acids: CASSMLGLNEKLFF.